This T cell receptor beta chain emerged from a study of STAT5B mutations in CD4+ large granular lymphocyte leukemia (dated by TCRdb to 2021 to 2024). General notes on the study: Among the healthy controls, the CDR3 'QG' motif was associated with a particular HLA allele. The purity of purified fractions was confirmed by flow cytometry on FACSCanto II or FACSVerse to exceed 95% among lymphocytes. TCRbeta repertoires of CD4+ T-cell large granular lymphocyte leukemia patients were compared with those of healthy blood donors. Here is what the overall study found, with its caveats: The data were not HLA-matched, and the higher clonality in CD4+ T-LGLL than in CD8+ T-LGLL could be due to the relatively small sample size. Greater clonality appeared to be present in CD4-sorted patient repertoires than in healthy CD4+ repertoires, and the difference was retained after the putative leukemic clones were removed. TRBV06-family usage was enriched among the top patient clones (8/27) compared with healthy controls (2/35). Each patient's main leukemic clonotypes were private, but about a quarter of these clonotypes showed up at low frequency in the non-leukemic repertoires of other patients.

With regard to this clone: It has no known antigen specificity. The record has no base qualities; no much larger clone is one base away.

CDR1 is given as SGHDN and CDR2 as FVKESK, both from the germline V gene. The CDR3 goes from the cysteine to the phenylalanine over 15 residues. Of all the DNA, just the CDR3 is kept, 45 bases in frame from base 1. V has 3 bases trimmed and J has 3 bases trimmed; junction bases matching no gene number 4. The healthy control group was made up of around 38 blood donors, and the Finnish Red Cross blood service supplied their buffy coats. All TCR-sequenced material derived from peripheral blood: patient blood samples and healthy donor buffy coats. Ficoll-Hypaque gradient centrifugation was used to isolate peripheral blood mononuclear cells. Magnetic purification was used to isolate CD4+ cells from the buffy coats of the healthy controls. The Gentra Puregene Cell and Tissue kit was used for genomic DNA extraction, and quantification was performed on a Qubit 2.0 fluorometer. The immunoSEQ assay at survey resolution was applied to genomic DNA for sequencing of TCRbeta rearrangements. In the source study's methods: In the TCR sequencing data, the lowest productive clonotype frequency that could be detected was 2.59 x 10-5. Only productive TCRbeta rearrangements, meaning sequences that were complete and in-frame, were kept for the analyses. Sample clonality was computed as Simpson clonality in the immunoSEQ Analyzer version 3.0. Based on frequency, clones were grouped as very rare, small, medium, large (1-20%) or hyperexpanded (>20%). OLGA 1.2.3 estimated generation probabilities, VDJtools produced V-gene circos plots, VDJdb was queried for specificities, and GLIPH identified CDR3 motifs. TCRdb holds this immuneACCESS table with in-frame rearrangements only. Some clones are missing; in checked studies, unresolved V genes explain under half, and the rest has no known cause. V and J calls and clone size are given by that table; D and trimming were obtained from the DNA. The sample data list roughly 32,000 clones, and around 80% of these were observed just once. Roughly 2% of the sample rests with the top ten.

The sequenced material came from CD4+ T cells from blood buffy coats. The source is a human donor in good health. The sequence joins TRBV14 to TRBJ2-5, and TRBD1 aligns with 10 junction nucleotides. The CDR3 is CASSQRTGGKETQYF. The DNA sequence is TGTGCCAGCAGCCAGAGGACAGGGGGAAAAGAGACCCAGTACTTC.